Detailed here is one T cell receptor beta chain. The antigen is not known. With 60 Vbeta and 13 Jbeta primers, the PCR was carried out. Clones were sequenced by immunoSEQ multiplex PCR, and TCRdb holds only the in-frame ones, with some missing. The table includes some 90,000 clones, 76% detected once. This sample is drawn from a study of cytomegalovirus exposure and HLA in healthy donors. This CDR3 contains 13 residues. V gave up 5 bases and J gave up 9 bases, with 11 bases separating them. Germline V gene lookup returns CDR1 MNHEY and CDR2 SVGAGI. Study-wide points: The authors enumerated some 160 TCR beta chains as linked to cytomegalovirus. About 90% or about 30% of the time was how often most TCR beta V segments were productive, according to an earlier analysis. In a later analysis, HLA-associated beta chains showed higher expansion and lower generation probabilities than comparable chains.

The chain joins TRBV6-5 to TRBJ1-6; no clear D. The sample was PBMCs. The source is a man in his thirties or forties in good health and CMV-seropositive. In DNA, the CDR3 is TGTGCCAGCAGTGAAGCGGCATTTTCACCCCTCCACTTT. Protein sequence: CASSEAAFSPLHF.